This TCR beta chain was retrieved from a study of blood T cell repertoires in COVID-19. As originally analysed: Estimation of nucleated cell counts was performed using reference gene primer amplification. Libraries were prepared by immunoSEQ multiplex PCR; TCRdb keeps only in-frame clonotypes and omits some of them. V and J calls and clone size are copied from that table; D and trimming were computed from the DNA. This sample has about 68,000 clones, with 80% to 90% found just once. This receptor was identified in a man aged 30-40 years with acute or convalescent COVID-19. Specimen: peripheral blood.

The CDR3 spells CASTHPADNSGNTIYF. The CDR3, as DNA: TGTGCCAGCACCCACCCGGCGGACAACTCTGGAAACACCATATATTTT. The J gene is TRBJ1-3, the V gene TRBV28, with D possibly matching TRBD1 (5 bases). Germline-derived CDR1 and CDR2 are MDHEN and SYDVKM. V was clipped by 7 bases and J by 0 bases, with 16 bases between them. The CDR3 contains 16 residues.